This T cell receptor beta chain was obtained from a study of cytomegalovirus exposure and HLA in healthy donors. About the study: Unique TCRs numbering around 85 million, obtained from HLA-typed donors, made up an early data release.

PCR involved 60 Vbeta and 13 Jbeta primers. The protocol was immunoSEQ multiplex PCR, while the TCRdb copy is restricted to in-frame clones and leaves out a portion. The table has some 120,000 clones, about 78% seen once. Trimming removed 7 bases from V and 0 bases from J, with 10 bases in between. This CDR3 has 13 residues. Germline V gives CDR1 MNHNY, CDR2 SVGAGI (reference sequence). The receptor's source is a female donor in good health and CMV-seronegative. V is TRBV6-6 and J is TRBJ2-7; the D gene is possibly TRBD1 (6 bases). The material sequenced was PBMCs. CDR3 nucleotides: TGTGCCAGCACCCTGGACAGCTCCTACGAGCAGTACTTC. Its protein is CASTLDSSYEQYF.